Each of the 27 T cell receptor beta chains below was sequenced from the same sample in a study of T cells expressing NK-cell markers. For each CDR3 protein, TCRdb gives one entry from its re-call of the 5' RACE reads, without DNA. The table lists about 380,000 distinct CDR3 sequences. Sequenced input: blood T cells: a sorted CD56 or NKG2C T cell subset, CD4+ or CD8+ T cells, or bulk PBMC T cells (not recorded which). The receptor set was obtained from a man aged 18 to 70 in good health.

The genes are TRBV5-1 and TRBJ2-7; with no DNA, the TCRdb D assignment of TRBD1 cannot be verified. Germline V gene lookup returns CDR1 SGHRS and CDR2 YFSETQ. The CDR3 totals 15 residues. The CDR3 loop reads CASSSRGKGTDEQYF.

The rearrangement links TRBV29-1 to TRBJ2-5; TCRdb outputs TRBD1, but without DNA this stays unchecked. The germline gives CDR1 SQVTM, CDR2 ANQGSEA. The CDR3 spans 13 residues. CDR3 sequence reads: CSVPGRTQETQYF.

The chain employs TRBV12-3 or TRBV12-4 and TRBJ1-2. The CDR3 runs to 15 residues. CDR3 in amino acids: CASSLAPRVGYGYTF.

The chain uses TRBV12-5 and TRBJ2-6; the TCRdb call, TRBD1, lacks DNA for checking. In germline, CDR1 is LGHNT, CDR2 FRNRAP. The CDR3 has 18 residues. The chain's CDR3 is CASGPLGRASSGANVLTF. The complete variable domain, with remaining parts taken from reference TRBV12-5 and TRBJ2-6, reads DARVTQTPRHKVTEMGQEVTMRCQPILGHNTVFWYRQTMMQGLELLAYFRNRAPLDDSGMPKDRFSAEMPDATLATLKIQPSEPRDSAVYFCASGPLGRASSGANVLTFGAGSRLTVL.

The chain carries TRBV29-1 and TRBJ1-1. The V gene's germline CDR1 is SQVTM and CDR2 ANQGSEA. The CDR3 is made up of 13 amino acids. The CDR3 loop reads CSARKQGSTEAFF.

This chain's CDR3 is CSKKLRQGGGYTF. The chain joins TRBV29-1 to TRBJ1-2; the D call from TCRdb, TRBD1, cannot be confirmed without DNA. There are 13 residues in the CDR3. Germline values: CDR1 SQVTM, CDR2 ANQGSEA.

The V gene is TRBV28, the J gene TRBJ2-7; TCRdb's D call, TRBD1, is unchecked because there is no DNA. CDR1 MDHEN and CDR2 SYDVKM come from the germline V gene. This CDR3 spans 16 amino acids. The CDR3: CASSLPLGTGAYEQYF.

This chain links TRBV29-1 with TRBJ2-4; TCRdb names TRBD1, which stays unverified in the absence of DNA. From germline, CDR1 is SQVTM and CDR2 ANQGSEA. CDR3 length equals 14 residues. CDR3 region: CSVRTGGAKNIQYF.

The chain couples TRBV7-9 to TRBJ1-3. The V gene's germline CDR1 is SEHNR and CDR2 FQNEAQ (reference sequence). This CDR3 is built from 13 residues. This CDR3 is CASSPRAGNTIYF. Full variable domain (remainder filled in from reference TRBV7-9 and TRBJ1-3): DTGVSQNPRHKITKRGQNVTFRCDPISEHNRLYWYRQTLGQGPEFLTYFQNEAQLEKSRLLSDRFSAERPKGSFSTLEIQRTEQGDSAMYLCASSPRAGNTIYFGEGSWLTVV.

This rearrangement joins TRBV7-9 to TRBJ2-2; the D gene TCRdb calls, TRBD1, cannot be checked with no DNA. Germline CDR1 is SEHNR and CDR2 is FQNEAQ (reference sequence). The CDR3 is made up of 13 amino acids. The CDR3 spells CASSPLGPGELFF.

The CDR3 loop reads CSVEEEPRTGGSYEQYF. The chain combines TRBV29-1 with TRBJ2-7; TCRdb's D call of TRBD1 is untestable without DNA. The germline CDR1 and CDR2 sequences are SQVTM and ANQGSEA. This CDR3 comprises 17 residues.

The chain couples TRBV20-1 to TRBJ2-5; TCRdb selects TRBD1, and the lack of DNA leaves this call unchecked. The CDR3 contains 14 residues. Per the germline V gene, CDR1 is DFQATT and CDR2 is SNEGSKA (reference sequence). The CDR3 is CSARDTGIRETQYF.

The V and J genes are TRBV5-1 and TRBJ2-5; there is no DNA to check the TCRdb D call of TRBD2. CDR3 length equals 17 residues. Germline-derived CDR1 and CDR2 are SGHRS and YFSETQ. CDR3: CASSLGLAGGLKETQYF.

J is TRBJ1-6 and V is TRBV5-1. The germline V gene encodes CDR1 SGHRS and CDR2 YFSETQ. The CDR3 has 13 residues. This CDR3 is CASSAEINSPLHF.

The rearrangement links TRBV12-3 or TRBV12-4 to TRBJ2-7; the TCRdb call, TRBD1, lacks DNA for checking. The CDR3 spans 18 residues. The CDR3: CAINKKNRGAPISYEQYF.

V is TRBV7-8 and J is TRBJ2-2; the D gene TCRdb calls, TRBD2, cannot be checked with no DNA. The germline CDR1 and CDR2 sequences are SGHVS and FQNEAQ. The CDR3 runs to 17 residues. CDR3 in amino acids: CASSKRLAGLNTGELFF.

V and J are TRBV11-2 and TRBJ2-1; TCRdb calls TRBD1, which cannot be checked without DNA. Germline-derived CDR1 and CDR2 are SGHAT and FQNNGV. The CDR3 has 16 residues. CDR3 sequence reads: CASSLGGGGLGNEQFF. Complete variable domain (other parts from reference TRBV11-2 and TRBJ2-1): EAGVAQSPRYKIIEKRQSVAFWCNPISGHATLYWYQQILGQGPKLLIQFQNNGVVDDSQLPKDRFSAERLKGVDSTLKIQPAKLEDSAVYLCASSLGGGGLGNEQFFGPGTRLTVL.

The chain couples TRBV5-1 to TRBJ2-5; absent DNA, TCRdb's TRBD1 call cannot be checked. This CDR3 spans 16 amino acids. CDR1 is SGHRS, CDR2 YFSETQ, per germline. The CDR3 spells CASSTPGATGQETQYF.

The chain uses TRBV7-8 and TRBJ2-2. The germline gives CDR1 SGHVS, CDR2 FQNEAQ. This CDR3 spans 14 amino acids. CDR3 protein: CASSLAVKGRELFF.

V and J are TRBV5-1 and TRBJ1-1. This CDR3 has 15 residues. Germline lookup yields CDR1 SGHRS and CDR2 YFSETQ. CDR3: CASSTGYITNTEAFF. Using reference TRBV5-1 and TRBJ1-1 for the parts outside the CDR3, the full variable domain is KAGVTQTPRYLIKTRGQQVTLSCSPISGHRSVSWYQQTPGQGLQFLFEYFSETQRNKGNFPGRFSGRQFSNSRSEMNVSTLELGDSALYLCASSTGYITNTEAFFGQGTRLTVV.

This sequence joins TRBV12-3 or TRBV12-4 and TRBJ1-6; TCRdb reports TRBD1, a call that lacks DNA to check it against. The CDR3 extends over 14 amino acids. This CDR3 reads CASRRTGEGSPLHF.

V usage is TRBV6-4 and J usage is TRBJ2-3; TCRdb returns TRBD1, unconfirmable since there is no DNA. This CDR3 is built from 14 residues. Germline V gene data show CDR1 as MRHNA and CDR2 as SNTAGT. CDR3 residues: CASRPTGSTDTQYF.

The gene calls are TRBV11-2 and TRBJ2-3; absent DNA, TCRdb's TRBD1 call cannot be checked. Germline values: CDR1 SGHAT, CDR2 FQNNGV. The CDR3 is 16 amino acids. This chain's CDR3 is CASSLYAGLSTDTQYF. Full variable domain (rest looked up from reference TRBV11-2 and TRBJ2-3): EAGVAQSPRYKIIEKRQSVAFWCNPISGHATLYWYQQILGQGPKLLIQFQNNGVVDDSQLPKDRFSAERLKGVDSTLKIQPAKLEDSAVYLCASSLYAGLSTDTQYFGPGTRLTVL.

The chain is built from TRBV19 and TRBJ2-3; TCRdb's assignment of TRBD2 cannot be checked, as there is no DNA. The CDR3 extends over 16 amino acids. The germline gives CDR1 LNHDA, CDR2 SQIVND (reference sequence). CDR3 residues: CASSPRAGTSTDTQYF.

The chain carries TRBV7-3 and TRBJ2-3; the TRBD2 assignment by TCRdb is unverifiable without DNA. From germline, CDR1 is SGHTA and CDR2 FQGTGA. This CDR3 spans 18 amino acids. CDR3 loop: CASSVTSGLDPVTDTQYF.

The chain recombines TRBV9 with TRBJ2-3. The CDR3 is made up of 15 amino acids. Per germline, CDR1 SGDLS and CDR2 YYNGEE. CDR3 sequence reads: CASSVASRGTDTQYF.

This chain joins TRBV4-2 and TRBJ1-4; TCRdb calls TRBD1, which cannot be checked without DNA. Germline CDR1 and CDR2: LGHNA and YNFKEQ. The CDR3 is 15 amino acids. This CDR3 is CASSRKGTGEEKLFF.